A single sample gave rise to the 11 T cell receptor beta chains below, sequenced in a study of control samples from healthy donors and cancer patients. This table comes from immunoSEQ multiplex PCR, and its TCRdb copy is limited to in-frame clones, with some not included. The sample includes roughly 40,000 clones, around 90% seen only once; the top ten take around 3.9%. The source material was blood. The receptor source for this set is a woman aged 50 to 65 in good health.

The rearrangement uses TRBV24-1 and TRBJ2-3; D gene uncertain. The V end lost 0 bases, the J end lost 7 bases, and 13 bases lay between the germline ends. CDR1 and CDR2 (germline): KGHDR, SFDVKD. This CDR3 has 15 amino acids. This CDR3 reads CATSDLQAGRHTQYF. CDR3 nucleotides: TGTGCCACCAGTGATTTGCAAGCCGGCAGACATACGCAGTATTTT.

V gene TRBV28 combines with J gene TRBJ1-1; TRBD1 aligns across 9 bases. V dropped 2 bases and J dropped 0; count of bases not matched to a gene: 7. The CDR3 totals 17 residues. Germline CDR1 MDHEN, CDR2 SYDVKM. The DNA for the CDR3 is TGTGCCAGCAGTTTAGAACAGGGGGCTACCATGAACACTGAAGCTTTCTTT. Protein product: CASSLEQGATMNTEAFF.

This rearrangement joins TRBV2 to TRBJ1-2; D is unclear. V shed 0 bases and J shed 4 bases, with 6 bases lying between them. The length of the CDR3 is 13 residues. Germline assignment: CDR1 SNHLY and CDR2 FYNNEI. The CDR3 bases are TGTGCCAGCAGTGAAGCTCAAGGCTATGGCTACACCTTC. Its protein is CASSEAQGYGYTF.

The chain carries TRBV5-1 and TRBJ1-1, with TRBD1 matching over 9 bases. Trimming took 0 bases from V and 3 from J; bases not matched to a gene: 6. Germline CDR1 reads SGHRS; CDR2 reads YFSETQ. CDR3 length: 16 residues. For the CDR3, the DNA is TGCGCCAGCAGCTTGGTAGGACAGGGGAGGGACACTGAAGCTTTCTTT. As protein: CASSLVGQGRDTEAFF.

The chain carries TRBV24-1 and TRBJ1-2, with D perhaps matching TRBD1 (6 bases). CDR3 length: 13 amino acids. Germline CDR1 reads KGHDR; CDR2 reads SFDVKD. The ends were cut back, 4 bases at V and 8 bases at J, with 13 bases in the middle. The CDR3 DNA is TGTGCCACCAGTGACAGCAGGGGTTGGGGCTACACCTTC. It yields the protein CATSDSRGWGYTF.

This clone was seen only a few times. J is TRBJ2-3 and V is TRBV30, with 8 bases identical to TRBD2. After removal of 2 bases from V and 8 bases from J, the junction contained 6 bases not matched to a gene. Germline V gene lookup returns CDR1 GTSNPN and CDR2 SVGIG (reference sequence). The CDR3 is 13 residues long. CDR3 residues: CAWSPGGASTQYF. The CDR3 DNA follows: TGTGCCTGGAGTCCCGGGGGGGCCTCTACGCAGTATTTT.

This clone was seen once. The gene calls are TRBV29-1 and TRBJ1-5; D unresolved. CDR3 length: 15 amino acids. V shed 0 bases and J shed 0 bases, with 9 bases lying between them. Germline values: CDR1 SQVTM, CDR2 ANQGSEA. In DNA form, the CDR3 reads TGCAGCGTTGAAGATCTTTCCGGTAGCAATCAGCCCCAGCATTTT. Translation gives CSVEDLSGSNQPQHF.

The CDR3 DNA reads TGTGCCAGCAGCTTAATAACAGGGGATCAGCCCCAGCATTTT. This encodes CASSLITGDQPQHF. The chain couples TRBV5-6 to TRBJ1-5; 7 nucleotides agree with TRBD1. The trim removed 2 bases at V and 5 bases at J, leaving 4 bases unmatched. Germline V gives CDR1 SGHDT, CDR2 YYEEEE. The CDR3 has 14 amino acids.

This chain links TRBV7-8 with TRBJ2-7; D could derive from TRBD1 or TRBD2 (5 bases each). The CDR3 runs 16 residues. Germline assignment: CDR1 SGHVS and CDR2 FQNEAQ. The V and J ends lost 3 bases and 0 bases respectively, with 15 bases between them. Here the CDR3 reads CASSFRRGESSYEQYF. The CDR3 coding sequence is TGTGCCAGCAGCTTTAGGAGAGGGGAGAGCTCCTACGAGCAGTACTTC. Full variable domain (missing parts from reference TRBV7-8 and TRBJ2-7): GAGVSQSPRYKVAKRGQDVALRCDPISGHVSLFWYQQALGQGPEFLTYFQNEAQLDKSGLPSDRFFAERPEGSVSTLKIQRTQQEDSAVYLCASSFRRGESSYEQYFGPGTRLTVT.

This chain connects TRBV4-3 to TRBJ1-4, with 8 positions matching TRBD1. CDR1 is LGHNA and CDR2 is YSLEER in the germline V gene. The CDR3 has 15 residues. Trimming at V came to 4 bases and at J to 5 bases, leaving 6 bases not matched to a gene. CDR3 in DNA: TGCGCCAGCAGCCCAGGACAGGGCGGGAATGAAAAACTGTTTTTT. Translation: CASSPGQGGNEKLFF.

The chain uses TRBV5-1 and TRBJ1-1; 7 nucleotides align to TRBD1. The ends lost 3 bases at V and 2 bases at J; junction bases unmatched: 7. Germline V CDR1 and CDR2: SGHRS, YFSETQ. The CDR3 loop spans 15 amino acids. Here the CDR3 reads CASSYSTGANTEAFF. Here the CDR3 DNA reads TGCGCCAGCAGCTACAGCACAGGGGCCAACACTGAAGCTTTCTTT. The full variable domain, its missing parts supplied by reference TRBV5-1 and TRBJ1-1, is KAGVTQTPRYLIKTRGQQVTLSCSPISGHRSVSWYQQTPGQGLQFLFEYFSETQRNKGNFPGRFSGRQFSNSRSEMNVSTLELGDSALYLCASSYSTGANTEAFFGQGTRLTVV.